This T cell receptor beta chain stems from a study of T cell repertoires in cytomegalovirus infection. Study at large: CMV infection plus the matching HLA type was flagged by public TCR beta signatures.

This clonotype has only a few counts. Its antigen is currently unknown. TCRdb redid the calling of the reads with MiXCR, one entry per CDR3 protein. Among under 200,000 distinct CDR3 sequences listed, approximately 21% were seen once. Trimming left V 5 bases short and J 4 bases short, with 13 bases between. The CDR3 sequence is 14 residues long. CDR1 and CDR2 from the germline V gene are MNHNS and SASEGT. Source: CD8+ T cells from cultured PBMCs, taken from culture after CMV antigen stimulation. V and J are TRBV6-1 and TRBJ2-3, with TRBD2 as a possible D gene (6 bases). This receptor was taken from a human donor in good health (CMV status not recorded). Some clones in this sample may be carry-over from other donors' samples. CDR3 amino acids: CASSSGVGSDTQYF. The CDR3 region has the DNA TGTGCCAGCAGTTCGGGGGTGGGGTCAGATACGCAGTATTTT.